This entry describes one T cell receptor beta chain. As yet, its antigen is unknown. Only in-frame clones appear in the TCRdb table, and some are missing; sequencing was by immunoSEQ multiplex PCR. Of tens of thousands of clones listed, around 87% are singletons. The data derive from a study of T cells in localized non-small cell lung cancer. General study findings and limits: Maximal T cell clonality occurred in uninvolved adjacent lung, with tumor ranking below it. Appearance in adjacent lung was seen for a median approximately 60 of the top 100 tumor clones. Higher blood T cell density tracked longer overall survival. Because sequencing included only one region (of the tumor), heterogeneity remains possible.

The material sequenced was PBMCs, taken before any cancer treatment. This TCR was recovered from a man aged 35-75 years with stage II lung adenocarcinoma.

Here the CDR3 reads CASSALRDASYTF. The CDR3 nucleotides read TGTGCCAGTAGTGCACTCCGGGACGCCAGCTACACCTTC. The chain employs TRBV19 and TRBJ1-2; tentative D call: TRBD1 (5 bases). This CDR3 has 13 residues. The V and J ends lost 5 bases and 9 bases respectively, with 16 bases between them. Germline V gene sequence: CDR1 LNHDA, CDR2 SQIVND (reference sequence).